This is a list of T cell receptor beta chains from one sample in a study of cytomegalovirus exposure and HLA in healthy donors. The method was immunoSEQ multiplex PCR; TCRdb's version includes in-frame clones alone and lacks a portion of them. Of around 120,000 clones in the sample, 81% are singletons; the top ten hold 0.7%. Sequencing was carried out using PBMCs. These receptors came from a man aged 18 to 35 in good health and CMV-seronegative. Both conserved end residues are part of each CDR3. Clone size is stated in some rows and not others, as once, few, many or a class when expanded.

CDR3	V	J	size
CASSIPNQPQHF	TRBV19	TRBJ1-5	-
CASRVPRGNTEAFF	TRBV6-5	TRBJ1-1	-
CASSLDQGARGDTQYF	TRBV7-9	TRBJ2-3	-
CASSQARAGEKLFF	TRBV4-1	TRBJ1-4	-
CATSSTGGGGKLFF	TRBV2	TRBJ1-4	-
CASRALNNSPLHF	TRBV10-2	TRBJ1-6	few
CASSSLRGEEQGARGSEAFF	TRBV13	TRBJ1-1	-
CASSGGTGGPGNEQFF	TRBV9	TRBJ2-1	few
CASSADPQGARDEQYF	TRBV5-6	TRBJ2-7	-
CAISEGRYSNQPQHF	TRBV10-3	TRBJ1-5	-
CASSYRGISYEQYF	TRBV6-6	TRBJ2-7	-
CASSVKPGQGSDYGYTF	TRBV9	TRBJ1-2	-
CASSYSGQADNEQFF	TRBV6-5	TRBJ2-1	-
CASSLRGQGANQPQHF	TRBV18	TRBJ1-5	-
CASSGAGAYEQYF	TRBV19	TRBJ2-7	-
CASSLMTGMVYNEQFF	TRBV7-6	TRBJ2-1	-
CATSRDRGTHTGELFF	TRBV15	TRBJ2-2	-
CASSFLGSGQPQHF	TRBV5-1	TRBJ1-5	-
CASSIGGGADQPQHF	TRBV19	TRBJ1-5	-
CSVLRTGDYGYTF	TRBV29-1	TRBJ1-2	-
CAIRRDYNTGELFF	TRBV10-3	TRBJ2-2	-
CASGATSVGGELFF	TRBV6-1	TRBJ2-2	-
CASSSIGGSYEQYF	TRBV11-2	TRBJ2-7	-
CASRTLQLYGYTF	TRBV2	TRBJ1-2	-
CASSLAGAGGGETQYF	TRBV7-8	TRBJ2-5	-
CASSQEPGYARDGYTF	TRBV4-3	TRBJ1-2	-
CASSLYEQYF	TRBV2	TRBJ2-7	-
CASSPRVVNTEAFF	TRBV4-3	TRBJ1-1	once
CASSTRVWAGGYNEQFF	TRBV7-8	TRBJ2-1	-
CASSLTMTQAKNIQYF	TRBV6-5	TRBJ2-4	-
CASSPQGRDTGELFF	TRBV18	TRBJ2-2	-
CASSQGLAGATYEQYF	TRBV4-3	TRBJ2-7	-
CASSPSSETQYF	TRBV18	TRBJ2-5	-
CASSSNRDRGRQKLFF	TRBV27	TRBJ1-4	-
CASIKQGASYEQYF	TRBV13	TRBJ2-7	-
CASSREAGTNQPQHF	TRBV28	TRBJ1-5	-
CASGGQKNNSPLHF	TRBV27	TRBJ1-6	-
CASSLFGWGQPQHF	TRBV7-2	TRBJ1-5	-
CASSSGGTSYEQYF	TRBV5-4	TRBJ2-7	-
CASSLDTYQETQYF	TRBV11-2	TRBJ2-5	-
CAWSVGELKETQYF	TRBV30	TRBJ2-5	-
CASSFRDFSETQYF	TRBV7-9	TRBJ2-5	-
CASSFWGQGGTNEKLFF	TRBV28	TRBJ1-4	-
CASNWTPKDEKLFF	TRBV6-1	TRBJ1-4	once
CASSLSTDLSEQYF	TRBV5-1	TRBJ2-7	-
CASSRTGGLESNQPQHF	TRBV11-2	TRBJ1-5	-
CASSQGTVNSPLHF	TRBV7-3	TRBJ1-6	-
CSVDPGPETQYF	TRBV29-1	TRBJ2-5	-
CASSRDRDSPLHF	TRBV10-1	TRBJ1-6	-
CASSSPRLGERTYNEQFF	TRBV7-8	TRBJ2-1	-
CASSPLPGQGNIQPQHF	TRBV5-5	TRBJ1-5	few